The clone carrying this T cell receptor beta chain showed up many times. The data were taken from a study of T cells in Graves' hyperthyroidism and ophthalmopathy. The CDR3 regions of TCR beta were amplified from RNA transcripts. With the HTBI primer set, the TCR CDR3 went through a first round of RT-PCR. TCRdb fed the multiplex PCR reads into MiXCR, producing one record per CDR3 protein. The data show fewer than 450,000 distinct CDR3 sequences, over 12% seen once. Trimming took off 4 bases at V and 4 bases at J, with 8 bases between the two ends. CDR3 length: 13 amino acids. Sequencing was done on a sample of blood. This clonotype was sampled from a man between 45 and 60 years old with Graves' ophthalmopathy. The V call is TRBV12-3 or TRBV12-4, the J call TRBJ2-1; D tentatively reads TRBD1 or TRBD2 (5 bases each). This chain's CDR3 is CASSSEGYNEQFF. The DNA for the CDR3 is TGTGCCAGCAGTTCAGAGGGGTACAATGAGCAGTTCTTC.